These T cell receptor beta chains were read from a single sample in a study of a mutant IDH1 vaccine in newly diagnosed glioma. Profiling relied on immunoSEQ multiplex PCR, and the TCRdb table lists in-frame clones only, not all of them. The sample contains over 50,000 clones, 80% to 90% of which appear only once. The antigens for these receptors are not known. Here the sequenced sample was PBMCs, taken from a glioma patient whose treatment included an IDH1 peptide vaccine. The receptors here all came from a woman in her 40s with glioma. Both conserved end residues are trimmed from each CDR3. The order of the fields is J gene, V gene, CDR3 protein.

>TRBJ1-2|TRBV6-1
ATADLLVYGYT
>TRBJ1-1|TRBV6-6
ASSPDRTTAFPQAF
>TRBJ1-2|TRBV4-2
ASSHIAGTTVLSPRLAEMGYT
>TRBJ1-1|TRBV7-2
ASSLSRGGTEAF
>TRBJ2-1|TRBV4-1
ASALSRTSGQYNEQF
>TRBJ1-1|TRBV2
ASTPGQGPQLNTEAF
>TRBJ1-1|TRBV27
ASSFGDRGNTEAF
>TRBJ1-1|TRBV4-1
ASSQGTGPNTEAF
>TRBJ2-7|TRBV10-2
ASSPSGNGYYEQY
>TRBJ1-5|TRBV6-4
ASNWRIQPQH
>TRBJ2-1|TRBV30
AYTPPGGREQF
>TRBJ2-2|TRBV30
AWGPGELF
>TRBJ1-1|TRBV6-4
ASSLERGTEAF
>TRBJ1-5|TRBV10-1
ASSPDRGWGQPQH
>TRBJ2-2|TRBV13
ASSLSPNTGELF
>TRBJ1-5|TRBV19
ASSNGHAYNQPQH
>TRBJ2-7|TRBV2
ASRSTVSSYEQY
>TRBJ1-1|TRBV5-1
ASSAQGAVTEAF
>TRBJ2-7|TRBV6-5
ASSLTRKYEQY
>TRBJ1-2|TRBV7-2
ASSYTGTGEVYT
>TRBJ2-1|TRBV2
ASRVGDYQF
>TRBJ2-5|TRBV2
ASSELALTQETQY
>TRBJ1-2|TRBV14
ASSQEGRGAYGYT
>TRBJ1-3|TRBV6-5
ASSNYRDSGNTIY
>TRBJ1-2|TRBV4-2
ASSQEVPGTGVDGYT
>TRBJ2-3|TRBV27
ASSLSNPGQGTDTQY
>TRBJ2-1|TRBV29-1
SVVGYRSSYNEQF
>TRBJ1-1|TRBV6-5
ASSYSSGAEAF
>TRBJ2-7|TRBV6-6
ASSYSGRGAYEQY
>TRBJ2-7|TRBV27
ASSLTTGNHEQY
>TRBJ1-2|TRBV29-1
SVGRARPGYGYT
>TRBJ1-5|TRBV30
AWSVRPGQPQH
>TRBJ1-1|TRBV28
AASLPYTEAF
>TRBJ2-3|TRBV7-9
ASSPRPRDYRTDTQY
>TRBJ2-5|TRBV5-1
ASSYTRLAGVETQY
>TRBJ2-1|TRBV4-3
ASSQTWSSYNEQF
>TRBJ1-1|TRBV29-1
SVDPGDTEAF
>TRBJ1-4|TRBV30
AWSVGAAEKLF
>TRBJ2-7|TRBV10-1
ASSEPGRYEQY
>TRBJ1-1|TRBV5-1
ASSLEWAGTEAF
>TRBJ2-6|TRBV7-8
ASGSGSGANVLT
>TRBJ1-1|TRBV7-8
ASSLGVEAGNTEAF
>TRBJ1-1|TRBV29-1
SVPPDRGHTEAF
>TRBJ1-6|TRBV5-1
ASSLSGGYNSPLH
>TRBJ1-5|TRBV4-3
ASSHGGGFRGEGQPQH
>TRBJ2-7|TRBV19
ASTHRDRAYEQY
>TRBJ2-2|TRBV27
ASSLLPLNTGELF
>TRBJ1-2|TRBV18
ASSPRDMGGYT
>TRBJ1-4|TRBV15
ATSRDAGGYNEKLF
>TRBJ2-7|TRBV5-5
ASSPTPNHEQY
>TRBJ2-5|TRBV5-1
ASSFLPPNRGETQY
>TRBJ2-1|TRBV15
ATSGSLYEQF
>TRBJ1-1|TRBV4-3
ASSQDRGQGGTEAF